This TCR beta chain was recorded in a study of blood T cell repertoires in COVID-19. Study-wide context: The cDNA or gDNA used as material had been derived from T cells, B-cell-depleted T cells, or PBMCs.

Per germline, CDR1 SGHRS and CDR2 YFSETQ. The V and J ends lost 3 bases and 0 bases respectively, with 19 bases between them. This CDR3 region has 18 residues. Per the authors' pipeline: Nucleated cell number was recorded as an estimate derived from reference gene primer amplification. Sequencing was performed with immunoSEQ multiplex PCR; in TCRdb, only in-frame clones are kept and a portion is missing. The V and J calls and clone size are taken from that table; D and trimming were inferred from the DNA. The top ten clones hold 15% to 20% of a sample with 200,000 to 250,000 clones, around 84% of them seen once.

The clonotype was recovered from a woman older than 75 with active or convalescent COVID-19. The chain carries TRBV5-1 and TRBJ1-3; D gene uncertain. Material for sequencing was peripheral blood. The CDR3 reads CASSSFSPTPTSGNTIYF. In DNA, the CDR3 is TGCGCCAGCAGCTCATTCTCTCCGACACCTACCTCTGGAAACACCATATATTTT.